This TCR beta chain was sequenced for a study of blood T cell repertoires in COVID-19. Study at large: The origin of the acute and convalescent COVID-19 samples was the United States, Italy and Spain. PBMCs, B-cell-depleted T cells, or T cells provided the cDNA or gDNA that made up the material.

It was during active infection that Seattle patients were enrolled and then longitudinally followed. Sequencing used immunoSEQ multiplex PCR; TCRdb keeps in-frame clones, though not all of them. The data contain nearly 350,000 clones, about 90% of them singletons. This clone came up a few times. The source of this sequence is a woman in her fifties or sixties with COVID-19, enrolled during active disease. The sample consisted of peripheral blood.

CDR3 in DNA: TGTGCCAGCAGTGATATCCCCGGGACAGGGACCTACGAGCAGTACTTC. Protein sequence: CASSDIPGTGTYEQYF. V and J are TRBV6-1 and TRBJ2-7; the match to TRBD1 covers 9 bases. This CDR3 contains 16 residues. J lost 2 bases, V lost 3 bases, and 8 bases had no gene match. Germline loops: CDR1 MNHNS, CDR2 SASEGT.